This TCR beta chain was obtained from a study of early T cells in non-severe SARS-CoV-2 infection. Overall study context: Sequencing of unsorted whole blood was done on bulk RNA, leaving chains unpaired. Study results and caveats: The VDJdb matching leaned toward anti-spike CD8 responses and overlooked private and CD4 specificities.

This clonotype was counted many times. Its antigen is not identified. CDR3 length equals 13 residues. The ends lost 6 bases at V and 4 bases at J; junction bases unmatched: 4. CDR1 is SQVTM, CDR2 ANQGSEA, per germline. Attachment of unique molecular identifiers was made to individual cDNA molecules. TCRdb analysed the 5' RACE reads with MiXCR anew, one entry per CDR3 protein. Among approximately 56,000 distinct CDR3 sequences listed, under 12% were seen once. The specimen was whole blood. The V and J genes are TRBV29-1 and TRBJ2-7, with 12 bases identical to TRBD2. This TCR was recovered from an adult who was a healthcare worker with PCR-confirmed SARS-CoV-2 infection or an uninfected control (not recorded which). CDR3 protein: CSVVGTSGYEQYF. CDR3 sequence (DNA): TGCAGCGTCGTAGGGACTAGCGGGTACGAGCAGTACTTC.